These T cell receptor beta chains were read from a single sample in a study of blood T cell dynamics during melanoma immunotherapy. Assay used: immunoSEQ multiplex PCR; TCRdb lists only in-frame clones, some missing. The sample holds about 15,000 clones, roughly 89% seen once. The sequencing here drew on blood, taken from a patient treated with checkpoint blockade. The source is a human donor with melanoma. Both conserved end residues are part of each CDR3. The D gene is left open where the match is weak. For some rows the clone size is stated as once, few or many, or as a class when expanded; others skip it.

d_call	clone_size	v_call	j_call	cdr3_aa	cdr3_nt
TRBD1	few	TRBV4-1	TRBJ1-5	CASSQGTGVSNQPQHF	TGCGCCAGCAGCCAAGGGACAGGGGTTTCCAATCAGCCCCAGCATTTT
-	-	TRBV28	TRBJ1-4	CASSRVHNEKLFF	TGTGCCAGCTCCAGGGTCCATAATGAAAAACTGTTTTTT
TRBD2	-	TRBV4-2	TRBJ2-1	CASSQEGRGGSSYNEQFF	TGTGCCAGCAGCCAAGAAGGAAGGGGCGGGAGTTCCTACAATGAGCAGTTCTTC
-	few	TRBV7-9	TRBJ1-1	CASRGLVNTEAFF	TGTGCCAGCCGGGGGCTCGTGAACACTGAAGCTTTCTTT
TRBD2	-	TRBV25-1	TRBJ2-1	CASTDSGRLNEQFF	TGTGCCAGTACCGATAGCGGGAGGTTGAATGAGCAGTTCTTC
-	-	TRBV7-2	TRBJ2-7	CASSSRDKSSYEQYF	TGTGCCAGCAGCTCGCGGGACAAGAGCTCCTACGAGCAGTACTTC
TRBD2	-	TRBV29-1	TRBJ2-3	CSPKKGLAGYTDTQYF	TGCAGCCCTAAGAAAGGGCTAGCGGGCTACACAGATACGCAGTATTTT
-	-	TRBV2	TRBJ2-2	CASSEAQGGVGGELFF	TGTGCCAGCAGTGAAGCGCAAGGGGGAGTAGGCGGGGAGCTGTTTTTT
TRBD2	-	TRBV11-2	TRBJ2-1	CASSLRGVRLAGEGNEQFF	TGTGCCAGCAGCTTAAGAGGAGTGCGGCTAGCGGGAGAAGGCAATGAGCAGTTCTTC
TRBD2	-	TRBV5-1	TRBJ2-1	CASSLGLAGNNEQFF	TGCGCCAGCAGCTTGGGACTAGCGGGGAACAATGAGCAGTTCTTC
TRBD1	-	TRBV30	TRBJ2-6	CAWRGTLRGRGANVLTF	TGTGCCTGGAGGGGCACTCTCAGGGGGCGAGGGGCCAACGTCCTGACTTTC
TRBD1	few	TRBV6-1	TRBJ1-5	CASTRQGPGWPQHF	TGTGCCAGCACCAGACAGGGGCCGGGTTGGCCCCAGCATTTT
-	-	TRBV9	TRBJ2-1	CASSVAPRNYNEQFF	TGTGCCAGCAGCGTGGCCCCCCGTAACTACAATGAGCAGTTCTTC
TRBD2	-	TRBV19	TRBJ2-3	CASHSGRLTDTQYF	TGTGCCAGTCATAGCGGGAGGCTCACAGATACGCAGTATTTT
TRBD2	once	TRBV2	TRBJ2-3	CASSASGRASDTQYF	TGTGCCAGCTCAGCTAGCGGGAGGGCCTCAGATACGCAGTATTTT
TRBD1	-	TRBV28	TRBJ1-5	CASVSGGYGQPQHF	TGTGCCAGCGTTTCAGGGGGCTACGGTCAGCCCCAGCATTTT
-	-	TRBV7-6	TRBJ1-1	CASSSRPDTEAFF	TGTGCCAGCAGCTCACGGCCCGACACTGAAGCTTTCTTT
TRBD1	-	TRBV4-1	TRBJ1-5	CASSLGTGGFNQPQHF	TGCGCCAGCAGCCTCGGGACAGGGGGCTTCAATCAGCCCCAGCATTTT
TRBD2	-	TRBV5-3	TRBJ2-2	CARSRTSGADGELFF	TGTGCCAGAAGCCGGACTAGCGGAGCCGACGGAGAGCTGTTTTTT
-	-	TRBV7-2	TRBJ1-3	CASSLVGDSGNTIYF	TGTGCCAGCAGCTTAGTAGGGGACTCTGGAAACACCATATATTTT
TRBD2	-	TRBV29-1	TRBJ2-7	CSVAGTSAWSSYEQYF	TGCAGCGTTGCTGGGACTAGCGCTTGGAGCTCCTACGAGCAGTACTTC
TRBD2	-	TRBV10-3	TRBJ2-2	CAVSFYRTSAPANTGELFF	TGTGCCGTATCGTTCTATCGGACTAGCGCCCCCGCGAACACCGGGGAGCTGTTTTTT
-	-	TRBV9	TRBJ2-7	CASSVEAGGGYEQYF	TGTGCCAGCAGCGTAGAAGCAGGAGGGGGCTACGAGCAGTACTTC
TRBD2	-	TRBV6-1	TRBJ2-7	CASSDGLAGRIGSYEQYF	TGTGCCAGCAGTGATGGACTAGCGGGAAGGATCGGATCCTACGAGCAGTACTTC
TRBD1	-	TRBV7-8	TRBJ2-6	CASSRWGQGALSGANVLTF	TGTGCCAGCAGCCGCTGGGGACAGGGGGCGCTCTCTGGGGCCAACGTCCTGACTTTC
TRBD1	-	TRBV7-2	TRBJ1-1	CASSLGTGGGKTEAFF	TGTGCCAGCAGCCTAGGGACAGGGGGTGGGAAGACTGAAGCTTTCTTT
-	-	TRBV27	TRBJ2-7	CASRTAWAGKHEQYF	TGTGCCAGCAGGACCGCCTGGGCGGGAAAGCACGAGCAGTACTTC
TRBD2	-	TRBV30	TRBJ2-3	CAWRGSGRTDTQYF	TGTGCCTGGAGGGGTAGCGGGAGAACAGATACGCAGTATTTT
TRBD2	-	TRBV4-3	TRBJ2-3	CASSQDGTSGFLDTQYF	TGCGCCAGCAGCCAAGATGGGACTAGCGGGTTTCTGGATACGCAGTATTTT
TRBD2	-	TRBV7-3	TRBJ2-5	CASSTTSGTETQYF	TGTGCCAGCAGCACGACTAGCGGGACGGAGACCCAGTACTTC
-	-	TRBV9	TRBJ1-1	CASSPTPGQWGTEAFF	TGTGCCAGCAGCCCAACACCGGGCCAATGGGGCACTGAAGCTTTCTTT
TRBD1	-	TRBV19	TRBJ1-2	CASSMDRSGGYTF	TGTGCCAGTAGTATGGACAGGAGCGGTGGCTACACCTTC
-	-	TRBV18	TRBJ2-7	CASSQDSSSYEQYF	TGTGCCAGCTCACAAGACAGCTCATCCTACGAGCAGTACTTC